These T cell receptor beta chains were read from a single sample in a study of cytomegalovirus exposure and HLA in healthy donors. Some clones are missing from TCRdb's copy, which holds only in-frame ones; the method was immunoSEQ multiplex PCR. Its table lists more than 60,000 clones. The specimen was PBMCs. The receptors shown here come from a boy younger than 18 in good health and CMV-seronegative. Both conserved end residues are part of each CDR3. Each record gives: D gene, J gene, V gene, CDR3 DNA, CDR3 protein. The D gene is left open where the match is weak.

>NA|TRBJ1-1|TRBV18
TGTGCCAGCCCCCTACCCGGGGGGGGAGACACTGAAGCTTTCTTT
CASPLPGGGDTEAFF
>TRBD1|TRBJ1-6|TRBV4-1
TGCGCCAGCAGCCAAGATCCGGACAGGGGCCAACTAAGCTCCTATAATTCACCCCTCCACTTT
CASSQDPDRGQLSSYNSPLHF
>NA|TRBJ2-7|TRBV7-2
TGTGCCAGCAGCTTAGGAGTGGTTATATACGAGCAGTACTTC
CASSLGVVIYEQYF
>TRBD1|TRBJ2-1|TRBV5-1
TGCGCCAGCAGCATGAGAGGGACAGGGGCATGGGATGAGCAGTTCTTC
CASSMRGTGAWDEQFF
>NA|TRBJ1-5|TRBV19
TGTGCCAGTAGTCTACTTCTGGGGGCTGAAAGTCTTCAGCCCCAGCATTTT
CASSLLLGAESLQPQHF
>NA|TRBJ1-3|TRBV2
TGTGCCAGCAGTGTTCAGGGGAACACCATATATTTT
CASSVQGNTIYF
>NA|TRBJ2-7|TRBV5-1
TGCGCCAGCAGCCCGATGACGGGTAGGAACGAGCAGTACTTC
CASSPMTGRNEQYF
>TRBD2|TRBJ2-5|TRBV25-1
TGTGCCAGCAGTGACCCGACGGCGGGAGGGCCCGAGACCCAGTACTTC
CASSDPTAGGPETQYF
>NA|TRBJ1-4|TRBV27
TGTGCCAGCAGTTTTGTCAGGGGAGGGGAAAAACTGTTTTTT
CASSFVRGGEKLFF
>NA|TRBJ2-3|TRBV6-1
TGTGCCAGCAGTGAAGTCGGGGGATGGAGCACAGATACGCAGTATTTT
CASSEVGGWSTDTQYF
>TRBD1|TRBJ1-2|TRBV6-5
TGTGCCAGCACCCAGACAGGGGGCGGCGATGGCTACACCTTC
CASTQTGGGDGYTF
>TRBD1|TRBJ1-2|TRBV27
TGTGCCAGCAGCTCCTCCGGGACAGGGATAGGTGGCTACACCTTC
CASSSSGTGIGGYTF
>NA|TRBJ1-1|TRBV7-2
TGTGCCAGCAGCTTAGTATCGAAGGGGAGGGACACTGAAGCTTTCTTT
CASSLVSKGRDTEAFF
>TRBD1|TRBJ1-5|TRBV7-2
TGTGCCAGCAGCTTAGTGGGGACAGGGAGACCCCAGCATTTT
CASSLVGTGRPQHF
>TRBD1|TRBJ2-7|TRBV5-1
TGCGCCAGCAGCTTGGGGCCCCCCGGACAGGCGCATCCTTCCTACGAGCAGTACTTC
CASSLGPPGQAHPSYEQYF
>NA|TRBJ1-6|TRBV6-1
TGTGCCAGCAGCTCCGGGACAAGGGGTTCACCCCTCCACTTT
CASSSGTRGSPLHF
>NA|TRBJ2-2|TRBV9
TGTGCCAGCAGCGTACTGATAGACTTGAACACCGGGGAGCTGTTTTTT
CASSVLIDLNTGELFF
>NA|TRBJ1-5|TRBV6-5
TGTGCCAGCAGTCCTTCAGGGTTCGATCAGCCCCAGCATTTT
CASSPSGFDQPQHF